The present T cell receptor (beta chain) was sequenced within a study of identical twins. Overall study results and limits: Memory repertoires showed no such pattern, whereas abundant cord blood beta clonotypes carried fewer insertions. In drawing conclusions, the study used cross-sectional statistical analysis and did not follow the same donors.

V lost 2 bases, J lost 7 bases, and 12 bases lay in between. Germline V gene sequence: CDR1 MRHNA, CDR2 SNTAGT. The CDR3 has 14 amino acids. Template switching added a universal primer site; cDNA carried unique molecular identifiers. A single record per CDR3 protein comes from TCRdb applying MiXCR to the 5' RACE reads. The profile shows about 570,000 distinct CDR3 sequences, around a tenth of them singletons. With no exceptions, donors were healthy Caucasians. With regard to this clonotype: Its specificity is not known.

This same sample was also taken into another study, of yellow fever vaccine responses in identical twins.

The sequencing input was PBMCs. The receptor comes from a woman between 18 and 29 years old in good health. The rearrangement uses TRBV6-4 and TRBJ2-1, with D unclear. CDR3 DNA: TGTGCCAGCAGTGACCCGGATATTCCAAATGAGCAGTTCTTC. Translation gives CASSDPDIPNEQFF.